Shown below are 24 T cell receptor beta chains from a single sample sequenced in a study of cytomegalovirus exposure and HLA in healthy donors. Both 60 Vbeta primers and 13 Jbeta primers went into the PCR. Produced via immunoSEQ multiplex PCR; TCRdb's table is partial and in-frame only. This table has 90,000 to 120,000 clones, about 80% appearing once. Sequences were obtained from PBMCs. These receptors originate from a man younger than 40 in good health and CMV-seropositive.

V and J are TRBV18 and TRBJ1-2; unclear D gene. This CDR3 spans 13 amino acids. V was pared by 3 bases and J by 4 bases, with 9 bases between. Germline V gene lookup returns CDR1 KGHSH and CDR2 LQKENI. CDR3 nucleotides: TGTGCCAGCTCACCCGACACCGCCTATGGCTACACCTTC. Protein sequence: CASSPDTAYGYTF.

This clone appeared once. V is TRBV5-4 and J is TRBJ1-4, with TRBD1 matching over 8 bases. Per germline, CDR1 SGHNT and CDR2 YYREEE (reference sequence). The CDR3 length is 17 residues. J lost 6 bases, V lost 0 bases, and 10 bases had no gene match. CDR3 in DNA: TGTGCCAGCAGCTTGGCCGGACGGACAGGGAAGTATGAAAAACTGTTTTTT. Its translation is CASSLAGRTGKYEKLFF.

CDR3 loop: CASSLSLQGESFF. The CDR3 DNA reads TGTGCCAGCAGCTTATCCCTACAGGGGGAGTCTTTCTTT. The chain joins TRBV7-9 to TRBJ1-1; TRBD1 matches at 8 bases. Germline V gene lookup returns CDR1 SEHNR and CDR2 FQNEAQ (reference sequence). After removal of 2 bases from V and 12 bases from J, the junction contained 8 bases not matched to a gene. This CDR3 spans 13 amino acids.

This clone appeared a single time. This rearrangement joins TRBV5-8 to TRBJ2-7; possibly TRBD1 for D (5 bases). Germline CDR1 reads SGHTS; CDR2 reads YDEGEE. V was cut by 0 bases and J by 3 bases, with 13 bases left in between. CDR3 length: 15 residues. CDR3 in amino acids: CASSLAGKRDYEQYF. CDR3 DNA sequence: TGTGCCAGCAGCTTGGCAGGGAAAAGGGACTACGAGCAGTACTTC.

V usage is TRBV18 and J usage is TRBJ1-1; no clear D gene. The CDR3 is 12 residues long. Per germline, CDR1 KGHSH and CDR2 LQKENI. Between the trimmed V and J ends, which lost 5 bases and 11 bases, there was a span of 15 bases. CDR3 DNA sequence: TGTGCCAGCTCAGGAACGTTGGAGAGGGCTTTCTTT. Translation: CASSGTLERAFF.

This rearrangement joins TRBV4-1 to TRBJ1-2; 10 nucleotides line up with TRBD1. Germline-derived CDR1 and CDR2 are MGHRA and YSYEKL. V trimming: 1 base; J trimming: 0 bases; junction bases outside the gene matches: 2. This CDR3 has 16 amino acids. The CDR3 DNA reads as TGCGCCAGCAGCCAAGGACAGGGGGCGTCTAACTATGGCTACACCTTC. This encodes CASSQGQGASNYGYTF.

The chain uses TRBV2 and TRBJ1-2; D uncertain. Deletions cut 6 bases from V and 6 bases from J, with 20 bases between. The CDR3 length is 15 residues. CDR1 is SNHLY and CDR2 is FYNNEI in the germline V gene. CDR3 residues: CASRNTGSRLNGYTF. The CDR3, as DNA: TGTGCCAGCAGGAACACGGGATCGAGGTTGAATGGCTACACCTTC.

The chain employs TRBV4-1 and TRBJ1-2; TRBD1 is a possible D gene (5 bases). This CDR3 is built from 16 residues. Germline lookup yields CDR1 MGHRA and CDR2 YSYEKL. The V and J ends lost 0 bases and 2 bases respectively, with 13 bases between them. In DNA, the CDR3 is TGCGCCAGCAGCCAAGATTTAAGCCAGGGAAACTATGGCTACACCTTC. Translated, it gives CASSQDLSQGNYGYTF.

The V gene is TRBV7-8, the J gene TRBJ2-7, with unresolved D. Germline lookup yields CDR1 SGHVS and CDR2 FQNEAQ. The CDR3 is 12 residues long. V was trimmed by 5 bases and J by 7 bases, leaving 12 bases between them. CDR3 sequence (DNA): TGTGCCAGCAGCCCGATTACCGAGGAGCAGTACTTC. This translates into CASSPITEEQYF.

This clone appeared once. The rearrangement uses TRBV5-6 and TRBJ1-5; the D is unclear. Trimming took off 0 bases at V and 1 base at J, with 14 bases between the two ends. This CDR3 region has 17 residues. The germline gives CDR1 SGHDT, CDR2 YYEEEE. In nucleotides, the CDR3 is TGTGCCAGCAGCTTGGACAGAGGGTCGAACAGCAATCAGCCCCAGCATTTT. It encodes CASSLDRGSNSNQPQHF.

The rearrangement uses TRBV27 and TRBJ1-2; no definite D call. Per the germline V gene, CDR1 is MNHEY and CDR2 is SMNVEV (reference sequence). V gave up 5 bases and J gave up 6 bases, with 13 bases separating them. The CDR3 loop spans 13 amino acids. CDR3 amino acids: CASSKLNRNGYTF. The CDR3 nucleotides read TGTGCCAGCAGTAAACTTAACCGAAATGGCTACACCTTC.

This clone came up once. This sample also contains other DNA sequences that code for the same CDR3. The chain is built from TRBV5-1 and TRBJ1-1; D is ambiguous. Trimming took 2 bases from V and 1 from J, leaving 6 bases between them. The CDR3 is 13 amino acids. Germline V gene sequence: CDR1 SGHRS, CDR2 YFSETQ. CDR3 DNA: TGCGCCAGCAGCTTCGAGGGGAACACTGAAGCTTTCTTT. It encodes CASSFEGNTEAFF.

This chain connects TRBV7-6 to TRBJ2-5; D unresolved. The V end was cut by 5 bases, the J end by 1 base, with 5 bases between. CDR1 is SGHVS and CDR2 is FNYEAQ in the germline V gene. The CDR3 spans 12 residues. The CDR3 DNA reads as TGTGCCAGCAGCCCTCGCCAAGAGACCCAGTACTTC. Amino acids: CASSPRQETQYF.

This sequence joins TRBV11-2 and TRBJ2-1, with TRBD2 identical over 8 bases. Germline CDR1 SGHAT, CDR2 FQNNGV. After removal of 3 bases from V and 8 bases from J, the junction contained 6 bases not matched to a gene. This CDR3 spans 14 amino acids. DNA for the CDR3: TGTGCCAGCAGCTTCCGGGGGGGCATGGATGAGCAGTTCTTC. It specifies CASSFRGGMDEQFF.

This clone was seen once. The CDR3 sequence is CASRGQGNRENEKLFF. DNA for the CDR3: TGCGCCAGCAGAGGACAGGGTAATAGGGAGAATGAAAAACTGTTTTTT. The chain employs TRBV10-1 and TRBJ1-4; TRBD1 matches 8 bases. The CDR3 runs to 16 residues. The germline V gene has CDR1 WNHNN and CDR2 SYGVQD (reference sequence). V lost 6 bases and J lost 5; bases outside the gene matches: 11.

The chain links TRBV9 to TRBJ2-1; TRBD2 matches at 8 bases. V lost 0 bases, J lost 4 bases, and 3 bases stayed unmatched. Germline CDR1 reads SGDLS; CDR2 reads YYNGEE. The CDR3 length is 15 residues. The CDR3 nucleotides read TGTGCCAGCAGCGTAGTCGCGGGGGGTTACAATGAGCAGTTCTTC. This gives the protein CASSVVAGGYNEQFF.

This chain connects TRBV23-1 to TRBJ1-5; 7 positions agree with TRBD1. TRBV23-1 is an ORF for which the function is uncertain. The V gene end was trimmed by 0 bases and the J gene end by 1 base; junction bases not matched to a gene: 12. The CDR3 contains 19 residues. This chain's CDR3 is CASSQSGTEGKRSNQPQHF. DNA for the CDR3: TGCGCCAGCAGTCAATCGGGGACAGAAGGAAAGCGGAGCAATCAGCCCCAGCATTTT.

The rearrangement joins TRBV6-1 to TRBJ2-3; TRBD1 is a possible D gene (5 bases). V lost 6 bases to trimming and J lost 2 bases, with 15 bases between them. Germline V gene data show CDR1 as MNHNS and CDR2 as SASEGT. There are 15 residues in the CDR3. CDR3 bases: TGTGCCAGCAGGTATACAGGAGTGGCCACAGATACGCAGTATTTT. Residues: CASRYTGVATDTQYF.

CDR3 loop: CANRDSASYEQYF. The CDR3, as DNA: TGTGCCAACCGGGACTCCGCATCCTACGAGCAGTACTTC. The chain is built from TRBV10-3 and TRBJ2-5; D perhaps matches TRBD2 (6 bases). The end of the DNA fits TRBJ2-7 better, so the J call may be wrong. Germline-derived CDR1 and CDR2 are ENHRY and SYGVKD. This CDR3 comprises 13 residues.

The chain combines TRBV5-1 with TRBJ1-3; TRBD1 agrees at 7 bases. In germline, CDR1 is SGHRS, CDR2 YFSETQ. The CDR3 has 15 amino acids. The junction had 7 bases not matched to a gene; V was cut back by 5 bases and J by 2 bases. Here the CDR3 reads CASSREGAAGNTIYF. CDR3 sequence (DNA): TGCGCCAGCAGTCGGGAGGGGGCGGCTGGAAACACCATATATTTT. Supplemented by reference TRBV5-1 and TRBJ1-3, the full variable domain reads KAGVTQTPRYLIKTRGQQVTLSCSPISGHRSVSWYQQTPGQGLQFLFEYFSETQRNKGNFPGRFSGRQFSNSRSEMNVSTLELGDSALYLCASSREGAAGNTIYFGEGSWLTVV.

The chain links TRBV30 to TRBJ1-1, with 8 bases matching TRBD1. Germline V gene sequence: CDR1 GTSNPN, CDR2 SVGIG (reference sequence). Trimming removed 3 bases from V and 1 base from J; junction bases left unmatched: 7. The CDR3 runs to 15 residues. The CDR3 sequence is CAWSLLDRGNTEAFF. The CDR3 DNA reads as TGTGCCTGGAGCCTATTAGACAGGGGGAACACTGAAGCTTTCTTT. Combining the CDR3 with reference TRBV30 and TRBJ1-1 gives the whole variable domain SQTIHQWPATLVQPVGSPLSLECTVEGTSNPNLYWYRQAAGRGLQLLFYSVGIGQISSEVPQNLSASRPQDRQFILSSKKLLLSDSGFYLCAWSLLDRGNTEAFFGQGTRLTVV.

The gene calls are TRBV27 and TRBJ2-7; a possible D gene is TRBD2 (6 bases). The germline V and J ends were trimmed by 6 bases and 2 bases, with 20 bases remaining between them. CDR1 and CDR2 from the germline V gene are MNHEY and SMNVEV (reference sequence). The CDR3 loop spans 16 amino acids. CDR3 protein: CASSRRAGTSPYEQYF. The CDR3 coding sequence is TGTGCCAGCAGCCGGCGGGCGGGGACCAGCCCCTACGAGCAGTACTTC.

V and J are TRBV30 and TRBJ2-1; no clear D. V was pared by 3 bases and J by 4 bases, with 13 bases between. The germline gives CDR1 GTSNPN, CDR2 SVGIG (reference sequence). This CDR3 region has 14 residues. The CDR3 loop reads CAWRHSSVYNEQFF. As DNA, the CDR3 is TGTGCCTGGAGGCACAGTTCGGTTTACAATGAGCAGTTCTTC.

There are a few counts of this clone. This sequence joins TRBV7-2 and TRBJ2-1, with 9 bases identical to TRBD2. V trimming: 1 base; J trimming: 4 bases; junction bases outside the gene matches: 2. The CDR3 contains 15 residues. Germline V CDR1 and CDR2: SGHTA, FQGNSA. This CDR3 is CASSLGLAEYNEQFF. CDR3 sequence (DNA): TGTGCCAGCAGCTTAGGACTAGCGGAATACAATGAGCAGTTCTTC.